The table lists the clone carrying this T cell receptor (beta chain) with a count of one. Its cognate antigen is unknown. This record comes from a study of cytomegalovirus exposure and HLA in healthy donors. Both 60 Vbeta primers and 13 Jbeta primers went into the PCR. Data came from immunoSEQ multiplex PCR; TCRdb stores just in-frame clones and leaves some out. Here the sample spans approximately 120,000 clones, approximately 80% being singletons. Findings of the study overall: A highly shared variant cluster was judged a likely technical artifact.

The germline V gene encodes CDR1 SGHAT and CDR2 FQNNGV. Between the trimmed V and J ends, which lost 5 bases and 4 bases, there was a span of 14 bases. The CDR3 is 14 amino acids. The chain employs TRBV11-2 and TRBJ1-2, with a weak D call TRBD1 (5 bases). The sample comprised PBMCs. The receptor was isolated from a man aged 40-49 years in good health and CMV-seronegative. In DNA, the CDR3 is TGTGCCAGCAGCCCCCAAGACAGCCTCTATGGCTACACCTTC. This sequence encodes CASSPQDSLYGYTF. The full variable domain, completed using reference TRBV11-2 and TRBJ1-2, is EAGVAQSPRYKIIEKRQSVAFWCNPISGHATLYWYQQILGQGPKLLIQFQNNGVVDDSQLPKDRFSAERLKGVDSTLKIQPAKLEDSAVYLCASSPQDSLYGYTFGSGTRLTVV.